A single sample gave rise to the 6 T cell receptor beta chains below, sequenced in a study of beta chain features in type 1 diabetes. Sequencing targeted expressed TCRB transcripts, as all isolated RNA had been reverse transcribed. Only in-frame clones appear in the TCRdb table, and some are missing; sequencing was by immunoSEQ multiplex PCR. The table has more than 300,000 clones, under 8.5% seen once. The sample taken for sequencing was central memory CD4+ T cells from blood. These receptors originate from a woman aged 18-29 years in good health.

The table lists this clone with a few counts. V usage is TRBV11-2 and J usage is TRBJ2-2, with D unclear. CDR1 is SGHAT, CDR2 FQNNGV, per germline. The CDR3 has 16 residues. Trimming left V 5 bases short and J 0 bases short, with 13 bases between. CDR3: CASSDTDRTNTGELFF. The CDR3 DNA is TGTGCCAGCAGCGATACGGACCGGACGAACACCGGGGAGCTGTTTTTT.

The genes are TRBV19 and TRBJ2-2; 8 bases map to TRBD1. Looked up from germline, CDR1 is LNHDA and CDR2 is SQIVND (reference sequence). This CDR3 is built from 16 residues. V dropped 3 bases and J dropped 3; count of bases not matched to a gene: 6. CDR3 nucleotides: TGTGCCAGTAGTATCTCCCAGGGGGCGGACACCGGGGAGCTGTTTTTT. Protein: CASSISQGADTGELFF.

This clone showed up just a few times. The chain combines TRBV28 with TRBJ1-5; no reliable D call. There are 12 residues in the CDR3. V gave up 8 bases and J gave up 4 bases, with 9 bases separating them. Germline V gives CDR1 MDHEN, CDR2 SYDVKM. For the CDR3, the DNA is TGTGCCAGCTTCGTCCGGAATCAGCCCCAGCATTTT. It specifies CASFVRNQPQHF.

Only a few counts were recorded for this clone. The rearrangement uses TRBV5-1 and TRBJ2-1, with 7 bases matching TRBD2. CDR1 SGHRS and CDR2 YFSETQ come from the germline V gene. The CDR3 extends over 19 amino acids. V gave up 0 bases and J gave up 0 bases; unmatched junction bases: 12. The CDR3 bases are TGCGCCAGCAGCTTGGATTCGTCGGACCGCGGGAGCTCCTACAATGAGCAGTTCTTC. Its translation: CASSLDSSDRGSSYNEQFF.

J is TRBJ2-7 and V is TRBV7-8; D gene ambiguous. V lost 0 bases and J lost 5, with 11 bases in between. CDR1 SGHVS and CDR2 FQNEAQ come from the germline V gene. CDR3 size: 14 residues. CDR3 in amino acids: CASSLAPKANEQYF. CDR3 DNA sequence: TGTGCCAGCAGCTTAGCCCCCAAGGCCAACGAGCAGTACTTC.

This clone was counted only a few times. The genes are TRBV19 and TRBJ1-4; D is possibly TRBD1 (5 bases). CDR1 and CDR2 (germline): LNHDA, SQIVND (reference sequence). The CDR3 totals 14 residues. Trimming cost V 7 bases and J 0 bases, with 9 bases left between them. This CDR3 reads CASMTAATNEKLFF. For the CDR3, the DNA is TGTGCCAGTATGACAGCCGCAACTAATGAAAAACTGTTTTTT.